Listed below are T cell receptor beta chains from one sample, sequenced in a study of OX40 agonist ivuxolimab in advanced cancers. The table came from immunoSEQ multiplex PCR; TCRdb's copy has only in-frame clones and leaves some out. The sample has about 25,000 clones, 86% seen once; the top ten hold about 14%. This sample comprised CD4+ or CD8+ T cells sorted from blood, obtained in a trial of the OX40 agonist ivuxolimab. All receptors derive from an adult with an advanced solid tumor such as melanoma, head and neck, liver or kidney cancer. The CDR3 runs from the conserved cysteine through the conserved F or W. A D gene is named only where the DNA matches it firmly. A row's size may be missing; if present it is once, few, many or a size class.

V: TRBV7-7; J: TRBJ2-1; D: TRBD2; size: -; CDR3: CASSSAGGNYNEQFF; DNA: TGTGCCAGCAGCAGCGCGGGGGGAAATTACAATGAGCAGTTCTTC
V: TRBV9; J: TRBJ2-3; D: -; size: -; CDR3: CASSVGGLRADTQYF; DNA: TGTGCCAGCAGCGTAGGAGGGCTTAGGGCAGATACGCAGTATTTT
V: TRBV27; J: TRBJ2-5; D: -; size: -; CDR3: CASSLYGLNGRETQYF; DNA: TGTGCCAGCAGTTTATACGGACTCAATGGAAGAGAGACCCAGTACTTC
V: TRBV6-5; J: TRBJ2-5; D: -; size: once; CDR3: CASSYLGGLQETQYF; DNA: TGTGCCAGCAGTTACTTAGGGGGGCTCCAAGAGACCCAGTACTTC
V: TRBV5-1; J: TRBJ2-7; D: TRBD1; size: -; CDR3: CASSHRGLSYEQYF; DNA: TGCGCCAGCAGCCACAGGGGTCTCTCCTACGAGCAGTACTTC
V: TRBV4-2; J: TRBJ1-2; D: -; size: medium-sized; CDR3: CASSQELGRTLEGYTF; DNA: TGTGCCAGCAGCCAAGAGTTAGGGCGGACTTTGGAAGGCTACACCTTC
V: TRBV5-6; J: TRBJ1-1; D: -; size: -; CDR3: CASSFVSNTEAFF; DNA: TGTGCCAGCAGCTTTGTTAGTAACACTGAAGCTTTCTTT
V: TRBV7-8; J: TRBJ1-1; D: -; size: -; CDR3: CASSLNGRGHEAFF; DNA: TGTGCCAGCAGCTTAAATGGTCGGGGACATGAAGCTTTCTTT
V: TRBV19; J: TRBJ2-7; D: TRBD2; size: once; CDR3: CASSTGTSGTYEQYF; DNA: TGTGCCAGTAGTACCGGGACTAGCGGAACCTACGAGCAGTACTTC
V: TRBV28; J: TRBJ1-5; D: -; size: -; CDR3: CASSLVVSGNQPQHF; DNA: TGTGCCAGCAGTTTAGTTGTTAGTGGCAATCAGCCCCAGCATTTT
V: TRBV5-5; J: TRBJ1-2; D: -; size: -; CDR3: CASSLDRGSSGPNYGYTF; DNA: TGTGCCAGCAGCTTGGACCGCGGATCCTCGGGACCTAACTATGGCTACACCTTC
V: TRBV5-6; J: TRBJ2-5; D: -; size: -; CDR3: CASSSEGKQYF; DNA: TGTGCCAGCAGCTCTGAGGGTAAGCAGTACTTC
V: TRBV7-6; J: TRBJ2-5; D: -; size: once; CDR3: CASSSRALSSFPQTQYF; DNA: TGTGCCAGCAGCTCCCGCGCCCTTTCTAGCTTTCCCCAGACCCAGTACTTC
V: TRBV4-3; J: TRBJ2-3; D: TRBD1; size: -; CDR3: CASSQDVVQGVTDTQYF; DNA: TGCGCCAGCAGCCAAGATGTGGTACAGGGGGTCACAGATACGCAGTATTTT
V: TRBV6-1; J: TRBJ1-2; D: -; size: -; CDR3: CASSELWGAGYGYTF; DNA: TGTGCCAGCAGTGAATTATGGGGGGCGGGCTATGGCTACACCTTC
V: TRBV6-1; J: TRBJ1-5; D: -; size: -; CDR3: CASSPRWTQPQHF; DNA: TGTGCCAGCAGTCCTCGATGGACACAGCCCCAGCATTTT
V: TRBV9; J: TRBJ2-5; D: -; size: -; CDR3: CASSSRREQETQYF; DNA: TGTGCCAGCAGCTCCCGCCGAGAGCAAGAGACCCAGTACTTC
V: TRBV27; J: TRBJ2-3; D: TRBD2; size: -; CDR3: CASSLSRERDTDTQYF; DNA: TGTGCCAGCAGTTTATCGAGGGAGCGGGACACAGATACGCAGTATTTT
V: TRBV5-5; J: TRBJ2-7; D: TRBD2; size: -; CDR3: CASSKTSGSYEQYF; DNA: TGTGCCAGCAGCAAGACTAGCGGCTCCTACGAGCAGTACTTC
V: TRBV5-1; J: TRBJ1-1; D: -; size: -; CDR3: CASSLVGQKNTEAFF; DNA: TGCGCCAGCAGCTTGGTAGGGCAGAAAAACACTGAAGCTTTCTTT
V: TRBV27; J: TRBJ2-2; D: TRBD2; size: -; CDR3: CASSLRGTSGGTLTHTGELFF; DNA: TGTGCCAGCAGTTTACGGGGGACTAGCGGGGGGACCCTAACCCACACCGGGGAGCTGTTTTTT
V: TRBV12-5; J: TRBJ2-1; D: -; size: -; CDR3: CASRTDGLYNEQFF; DNA: TGTGCTAGTAGGACGGACGGTCTCTACAATGAGCAGTTCTTC
V: TRBV5-1; J: TRBJ2-1; D: TRBD2; size: -; CDR3: CASSFGLAGGNEQFF; DNA: TGCGCCAGCAGCTTCGGACTAGCGGGGGGCAATGAGCAGTTCTTC
V: TRBV6-5; J: TRBJ1-1; D: -; size: -; CDR3: CAIRLNTEAFF; DNA: TGTGCCATCCGGTTGAACACTGAAGCTTTCTTT
V: TRBV7-9; J: TRBJ2-1; D: -; size: -; CDR3: CASSFTESSYNEQFF; DNA: TGTGCCAGCAGCTTTACCGAGAGCTCCTACAATGAGCAGTTCTTC
V: TRBV9; J: TRBJ1-4; D: -; size: few; CDR3: CASSASPGGGPNIPTNEKLFF; DNA: TGTGCCAGCAGCGCATCCCCCGGGGGAGGACCCAATATTCCAACTAATGAAAAACTGTTTTTT
V: TRBV30; J: TRBJ1-3; D: -; size: -; CDR3: CAWSPATDSGNTIYF; DNA: TGTGCCTGGAGTCCTGCTACCGACTCTGGAAACACCATATATTTT
V: TRBV5-1; J: TRBJ2-1; D: TRBD2; size: -; CDR3: CASSPSGGASYNEQFF; DNA: TGCGCCAGCAGCCCTAGCGGGGGGGCCTCCTACAATGAGCAGTTCTTC
V: TRBV5-6; J: TRBJ1-2; D: -; size: -; CDR3: CASSYRGFGYTF; DNA: TGTGCCAGCAGCTATAGGGGGTTTGGCTACACCTTC
V: TRBV27; J: TRBJ2-1; D: TRBD2; size: -; CDR3: CASSLLGGGAYEQFF; DNA: TGTGCCAGCAGTCTCCTCGGCGGGGGGGCATATGAGCAGTTCTTC
V: TRBV7-9; J: TRBJ2-3; D: TRBD2; size: -; CDR3: CASSGPQTSGSTDTQYF; DNA: TGTGCCAGCAGCGGACCGCAGACTAGCGGGAGCACAGATACGCAGTATTTT
V: TRBV6-5; J: TRBJ2-3; D: -; size: -; CDR3: CASSYRTVGDTQYF; DNA: TGTGCCAGCAGTTACCGTACGGTTGGAGATACGCAGTATTTT
V: TRBV7-9; J: TRBJ2-7; D: -; size: -; CDR3: CASSASSTEQYF; DNA: TGTGCCAGCAGCGCGAGCTCGACCGAGCAGTACTTC